This is a list of T cell receptor beta chains from one sample in a study of response to subunit inactivated influenza vaccine. One entry per CDR3 protein results from TCRdb running MiXCR on the RT-PCR reads. The table shows 500,000 or so distinct CDR3 sequences, with approximately 15% occurring only once. Sequenced material: CD4+ T cells sorted from PBMCs, taken about 24 months after vaccination. All receptors derive from a man aged 50-75 years who received an inactivated influenza vaccine. The CDR3 runs from the conserved cysteine through the conserved F or W. The order of the fields is D gene, J gene, CDR3 length, V gene, clone size, CDR3 DNA, CDR3 protein. D genes are given only for firm matches. Clone size is given for some rows only: seen once, a few or many times, or a class if the clone is expanded.

. | TRBJ2-5 | 14 | TRBV18 | . | TGTGCCAGCTCACCCTCGGGGCACCAAGAGACCCAGTACTTC | CASSPSGHQETQYF
. | TRBJ2-1 | 14 | TRBV29-1 | few | TGCAGCGTTGTTACTTGGAACTCCTACAATGAGCAGTTCTTC | CSVVTWNSYNEQFF
TRBD1 | TRBJ2-7 | 15 | TRBV4-2 | many | TGTGCCAGCAGCCAAGGACAGGGAAGGGCATACGAGCAGTACTTC | CASSQGQGRAYEQYF
TRBD2 | TRBJ2-1 | 18 | TRBV11-1 | few | TGTGCCAGCAGCTTAACGGGGGAACTAGCGGGGGTATACAATGAGCAGTTCTTC | CASSLTGELAGVYNEQFF
. | TRBJ2-2 | 15 | TRBV5-1 | many | TGCGCCAGCAGCCGGGACTCAGGGGACACCGGGGAGCTGTTTTTT | CASSRDSGDTGELFF
TRBD2 | TRBJ2-7 | 14 | TRBV7-9 | . | TGTGCCAGCAGCTTAGGAGCGGGGATCTACGAGCAGTACTTC | CASSLGAGIYEQYF
TRBD1 | TRBJ1-1 | 14 | TRBV3-1 | . | TGTGCCAGCAGCCCCGGACAGGGGGCTCTTAAAGCTTTCTTT | CASSPGQGALKAFF
. | TRBJ2-5 | 19 | TRBV15 | . | TGTGCCACCAGCAGAGACCTTGGGGGGCTAGCGGACCTCCAAGAGACCCAGTACTTC | CATSRDLGGLADLQETQYF
. | TRBJ2-7 | 15 | TRBV4-3 | few | TGCGCCAGCAGCCAAGAAACAGGGCCCCCCTACGAGCAGTACTTC | CASSQETGPPYEQYF
. | TRBJ2-7 | 12 | TRBV20-1 | . | TGCAGTGCTAGGGAAGGGCTTTACGAGCAGTACTTC | CSAREGLYEQYF
TRBD1 | TRBJ2-2 | 15 | TRBV20-1 | . | TGCAGTGCTAGGATGACAGGGGTAGGGACCGGGGAGCTGTTTTTT | CSARMTGVGTGELFF
. | TRBJ1-5 | 12 | TRBV28 | . | TGTGCCAGCAGTCTTAACCAGGGTTCCCAGCATTTT | CASSLNQGSQHF
. | TRBJ2-7 | 13 | TRBV19 | few | TGTGCCAGTAGTTCGACAGTTTACTACGAGCAGTACTTC | CASSSTVYYEQYF
TRBD2 | TRBJ2-7 | 15 | TRBV20-1 | few | TGCAGTGCTAAGCTCGGGACTAGCGGGAGGTGGGAGCAGTACTTC | CSAKLGTSGRWEQYF
. | TRBJ1-5 | 13 | TRBV6-1 | . | TGTGCCAGCAGAACAGGGCGGGATCAGCCCCAGCATTTT | CASRTGRDQPQHF
TRBD1 | TRBJ1-5 | 16 | TRBV5-1 | few | TGCGCCAGCAGCCCGCTACCGACAGGGGAAAATCAGCCCCAGCATTTT | CASSPLPTGENQPQHF
. | TRBJ2-1 | 15 | TRBV5-5 | few | TGTGCCAGCAGCTCCTGGGTGCAATTTCACAATGAGCAGTTCTTC | CASSSWVQFHNEQFF
. | TRBJ2-2 | 15 | TRBV7-2 | . | TGTGCCAGCAGCTTATCCAGGGTCAGAACCGGGGAGCTGTTTTTT | CASSLSRVRTGELFF
. | TRBJ1-2 | 16 | TRBV2 | . | TGTGCCAGCAGTCTTCACGGCAGCACCAACAACTATGGCTACACTTTC | CASSLHGSTNNYGYTF
. | TRBJ2-3 | 15 | TRBV12-3/TRBV12-4 | . | TGTGCCAGCAGTTTAGGGCTCAGGAGCGGGGATACGCAGTATTTT | CASSLGLRSGDTQYF
. | TRBJ1-3 | 15 | TRBV7-9 | . | TGTGCCAGCAGCCAAGACACCCTCTCTGGAAACACCATATATTTT | CASSQDTLSGNTIYF
TRBD1 | TRBJ1-1 | 13 | TRBV12-3/TRBV12-4 | many | TGTGCCAGCAGTTTTACAGGGGACACTGAAGCTTTCTTT | CASSFTGDTEAFF
. | TRBJ2-1 | 15 | TRBV20-1 | once | TGCAGTGCCGTTCCGTCAGCGGGCTCCTACAATGAGCAGTTCTTC | CSAVPSAGSYNEQFF
. | TRBJ2-5 | 15 | TRBV7-2 | . | TGTGCCAGCAGCTTAGGTGGGGACTTCCAAGAGACCCAGTACTTC | CASSLGGDFQETQYF
TRBD2 | TRBJ2-1 | 16 | TRBV6-1 | . | TGTGCCAGCGGGACTAGCGGGGCTGGCTCCTACAATGAGCAGTTCTTC | CASGTSGAGSYNEQFF
TRBD2 | TRBJ2-6 | 22 | TRBV6-2/TRBV6-3 | once | TGTGCCAGCAGTTACAGGACTAGCGGGGGGCACCATCTTCTCTCTGGGGCCAACGTCCTGACTTTC | CASSYRTSGGHHLLSGANVLTF
. | TRBJ1-1 | 13 | TRBV6-4 | many | TGTGCCAGCAGTGACCTGCCGAACACTGAAGCTTTCTTT | CASSDLPNTEAFF
TRBD2 | TRBJ2-3 | 15 | TRBV20-1 | many | TGCAGTGCTTCCCCTACTAGCGGGAGTCCAGATACGCAGTATTTT | CSASPTSGSPDTQYF
. | TRBJ1-1 | 14 | TRBV28 | . | TGTGCCAGCAGTTACCCGTTGGGGAGGACTGAAGCTTTCTTT | CASSYPLGRTEAFF
TRBD1 | TRBJ1-4 | 13 | TRBV12-3/TRBV12-4 | few | TGTGCCAGCAGTTTTACAGGGGGCGGAAAACTGTTTTTT | CASSFTGGGKLFF
TRBD1 | TRBJ1-4 | 14 | TRBV6-1 | few | TGTGCCAGCAGCCGACAGGGGTTACGTGAAAAACTGTTTTTT | CASSRQGLREKLFF
. | TRBJ1-1 | 13 | TRBV6-5 | . | TGTGCCAGCAGTTACGTAGGGAGCACTGAAGCTTTCTTT | CASSYVGSTEAFF
TRBD1 | TRBJ1-4 | 13 | TRBV12-3/TRBV12-4 | few | TGTGCCAGCAGTTTTGGGCAGGGGGGAAAACTGTTTTTT | CASSFGQGGKLFF
TRBD1 | TRBJ2-1 | 14 | TRBV6-2/TRBV6-3 | . | TGTGCCAGCCAGGGACAGGCCCTATACAATGAGCAGTTCTTC | CASQGQALYNEQFF
. | TRBJ1-5 | 14 | TRBV12-3/TRBV12-4 | . | TGTGCCAGCAGTTTTTCGTCCAGCAATCAGCCCCAGCATTTT | CASSFSSSNQPQHF
TRBD1 | TRBJ1-5 | 18 | TRBV7-7 | few | TGTGCCAGCAGCTTAGGAGCCATTGGACAGGGTGAATACACGCCCCAGCATTTT | CASSLGAIGQGEYTPQHF
. | TRBJ2-7 | 13 | TRBV6-1 | . | TGTGCCAGCAGCCGACAGGTAGCCTACGAGCAGTACTTC | CASSRQVAYEQYF